The rows below give T cell receptor beta chains drawn from one sample of a study of blood T cell repertoires in COVID-19. This table comes from immunoSEQ multiplex PCR, and its TCRdb copy is limited to in-frame clones, with some not included. Of more than 250,000 clones listed, roughly 86% were seen once; the top ten hold under 3%. Sequenced material: PBMCs or T cells enriched from blood (not recorded which). These receptors came from a woman aged 18-29 years who had recovered from COVID-19. CDR3s include the opening cysteine and the closing phenylalanine or tryptophan. A D gene is named only where the DNA matches it firmly. Some rows have no size entry. The others give once, few or many, or a class for an expanded clone.

- 13 - TRBJ2-1 TRBV4-1 TGCGCCAGCAGCCAAAGAGCGGACAATGAGCAGTTCTTC CASSQRADNEQFF
TRBD1 15 - TRBJ1-1 TRBV2 TGTGCCAGCAGTGAAAACAGGGGCATAAACACTGAAGCTTTCTTT CASSENRGINTEAFF
TRBD2 16 - TRBJ2-5 TRBV7-2 TGTGCCAGCAGCGGAAACCCCGGGACTAGTACGGAGACCCAGTACTTC CASSGNPGTSTETQYF
- 14 - TRBJ2-3 TRBV30 TGTGCCTGGAGTCGGGGGGCAGGCACAGATACGCAGTATTTT CAWSRGAGTDTQYF
- 15 - TRBJ1-3 TRBV25-1 TGTGCCAGCAGTGGGCCCGGGTCCTCTGGAAACACCATATATTTT CASSGPGSSGNTIYF
TRBD2 14 - TRBJ2-7 TRBV5-1 TGCGCCAGCAGCTTTAGCGGGAGGGCCGCCGAGCAGTACTTC CASSFSGRAAEQYF
- 13 - TRBJ1-2 TRBV30 TGTGCCTGGAGTCGCCAGGCGAGCTATGGCTACACCTTC CAWSRQASYGYTF
- 14 - TRBJ1-6 TRBV30 TGTGCCTGGAGCTCCAGGGGAAGTGATTCACCCCTCCACTTT CAWSSRGSDSPLHF
- 15 - TRBJ2-7 TRBV3-1/TRBV3-2 TGTGCCAGCAGCCAAGGAGCGGTACCCAACTACGAGCAGTACTTC CASSQGAVPNYEQYF
TRBD1 15 - TRBJ2-3 TRBV5-1 TGCGCCAGCAGCTTCGACAGGGTAGACACAGATACGCAGTATTTT CASSFDRVDTDTQYF
TRBD1 14 once TRBJ2-7 TRBV6-5 TGTGCCAGCAGTTACGCGGACAGGGGCTACGAGCAGTACTTC CASSYADRGYEQYF
TRBD2 16 once TRBJ2-5 TRBV3-1/TRBV3-2 TGTGCCAGCAGCCAAGAAGGAGCGGGAGGGAGGGAGACCCAGTACTTC CASSQEGAGGRETQYF
- 14 few TRBJ1-2 TRBV19 TGTGCCAGTAGTATAGATAGAGGGAGAAGTGGCTACACCTTC CASSIDRGRSGYTF
TRBD1 17 - TRBJ2-5 TRBV4-2 TGTGCCAGCAGCCAAGTTGGCGGTGAGGGGGCGCGGGAGACCCAGTACTTC CASSQVGGEGARETQYF
- 16 - TRBJ1-5 TRBV19 TGTGCCAGTAGTATAGGCAAGCTTTATAGCAATCAGCCCCAGCATTTT CASSIGKLYSNQPQHF
TRBD2 16 - TRBJ2-7 TRBV5-1 TGCGCCAGCAGCTTGGCCAGGGCGGGGGGCCCCTACGAGCAGTACTTC CASSLARAGGPYEQYF
- 13 - TRBJ1-2 TRBV11-2 TGTGCCAGCAGCTTAGTTTCCAGGGTTGGCTACACCTTC CASSLVSRVGYTF
TRBD1 15 once TRBJ2-3 TRBV5-1 TGCGCCAGCAGCCAAGACCGGGACAGCTATGATACGCAGTATTTT CASSQDRDSYDTQYF
- 15 - TRBJ2-5 TRBV4-2 TGTGCCAGCAGCCAGGGGGGAGTTTACCAAGAGACCCAGTACTTC CASSQGGVYQETQYF
TRBD2 19 once TRBJ2-7 TRBV6-1 TGTGCCAGCAGTGAAGGGAAGGGCGGACTAGCGGTCCTCTCCTACGAGCAGTACTTC CASSEGKGGLAVLSYEQYF
- 14 - TRBJ1-2 TRBV28 TGTGCCAGCAGACGACAGGCTCTACACTATGGCTACACCTTC CASRRQALHYGYTF
TRBD2 18 few TRBJ2-7 TRBV5-1 TGCGCCAGCAGTTCGACTGGGGCTAGCGGGAGTACCGCCTACGAGCAGTACTTC CASSSTGASGSTAYEQYF
- 14 - TRBJ1-3 TRBV5-1 TGCGCCAGCAGCGGGCAGGGTCCAGGAAACACCATATATTTT CASSGQGPGNTIYF
- 15 - TRBJ2-1 TRBV19 TGTGCCAGTACATCGGGGGGCCCCTCCTACAATGAGCAGTTCTTC CASTSGGPSYNEQFF
- 11 - TRBJ2-2 TRBV29-1 TGCAGCGCTCTCGTAACCGGGGAGCTGTTTTTT CSALVTGELFF
- 14 - TRBJ1-5 TRBV9 TGTGCCAGCAGCTCCTGGGGGGGCAATCAGCCCCAGCATTTT CASSSWGGNQPQHF
- 17 - TRBJ2-7 TRBV7-5 TGTGTCAGAGGAACCCAATTGGGACAGGGCCCCCCCTACGAGCAGTACTTC CVRGTQLGQGPPYEQYF
- 15 - TRBJ2-7 TRBV1 TGCACCAGCAGGCCTCGGACAGGGTTGCCCTACGAGCAGTACTTC CTSRPRTGLPYEQYF
- 13 - TRBJ2-5 TRBV5-6 TGTGCCAGCAGCGCGGGGAGGTCGGAGACCCAGTACTTC CASSAGRSETQYF
- 11 once TRBJ2-1 TRBV9 TGTGCCAGCAGCGTATCGAATGAGCAGTTCTTC CASSVSNEQFF
TRBD1 15 once TRBJ2-7 TRBV6-1 TGTGCCAGCAGTGAAGCACAGGGGAGCTCCTACGAGCAGTACTTC CASSEAQGSSYEQYF
TRBD1 15 few TRBJ1-2 TRBV10-3 TGTGCCATCAGTGCTGGGACAGGGGAGCGAAATGGCTACACCTTC CAISAGTGERNGYTF
- 16 - TRBJ2-3 TRBV15 TGTGCCACCAGCAGAGAAGGGGCGGTGGTCGCAGATACGCAGTATTTT CATSREGAVVADTQYF
- 17 - TRBJ2-2 TRBV7-8 TGTGCCAGCAGCTTCGTGGTAGGCCAGGGGTTCGGCGGGGAGCTGTTTTTT CASSFVVGQGFGGELFF
- 13 - TRBJ2-5 TRBV19 TGTGCCAGTAGTATGAGACAGCAAGAGACCCAGTACTTC CASSMRQQETQYF
TRBD2 14 - TRBJ2-1 TRBV30 TGTGCCTGGACTATAGCGGGAGGGCTTTATGAGCAGTTCTTC CAWTIAGGLYEQFF
TRBD1 12 - TRBJ1-2 TRBV24-1 TGTGCCATCCGGGACAGGGGGCATGGCTACACCTTC CAIRDRGHGYTF
- 16 - TRBJ2-1 TRBV5-4 TGTGCCAGCAGCTTGGCCCCCCCCGGGACCTACAATGAGCAGTTCTTC CASSLAPPGTYNEQFF
TRBD1 13 - TRBJ2-7 TRBV20-1 TGCAGTGCTAGTATGGGACAGGGGAACGAGCAGTACTTC CSASMGQGNEQYF
- 14 once TRBJ1-2 TRBV7-2 TGTGCCAGCAGCCCGCCCTCCTATAACTATGGCTACACCTTC CASSPPSYNYGYTF
TRBD1 15 few TRBJ1-4 TRBV7-9 TGTGCCAGCAGTTTAAAACAGGGGAAGGTCCAAAAACTGTTTTTT CASSLKQGKVQKLFF
TRBD1 16 - TRBJ2-7 TRBV4-1 TGCGCCAGCAGCCAAACCAGCCGGGACAGGGGCTACGAGCAGTACTTC CASSQTSRDRGYEQYF
- 16 - TRBJ2-2 TRBV20-1 TGCAGTGCTAGTAGCCGTGCGGGAATCTACACCGGGGAGCTGTTTTTT CSASSRAGIYTGELFF
TRBD1 15 - TRBJ2-2 TRBV5-1 TGCGCCAGCACCAATAGAGACAGGGATACCGGGGAGCTGTTTTTT CASTNRDRDTGELFF
- 14 few TRBJ1-1 TRBV5-6 TGTGCCAGCAGCAGGAGGGTATCGGACACTGAAGCTTTCTTT CASSRRVSDTEAFF
- 13 - TRBJ1-4 TRBV27 TGTGCCAGCAGTTTAGGGAGGCGGGAAAAACTGTTTTTT CASSLGRREKLFF
TRBD2 15 once TRBJ2-7 TRBV7-8 TGTGCCAGCAGCACCTGGACGAGCGGGAGGAACGAGCAGTACTTC CASSTWTSGRNEQYF
- 13 - TRBJ1-1 TRBV27 TGTGCCAGCCGAGAGGGTAGTTGGACTGAAGCTTTCTTT CASREGSWTEAFF
- 14 - TRBJ1-3 TRBV19 TGTGCCAGTAGTACACCCTACTCTGGAAACACCATATATTTT CASSTPYSGNTIYF
TRBD2 15 once TRBJ2-5 TRBV27 TGTGCCAGCAGTTTACGGCGGGGACTAACGGAGACCCAGTACTTC CASSLRRGLTETQYF
- 14 - TRBJ1-1 TRBV28 TGTGCCAGCAGACACCCGTCTTATGGCACTGAAGCTTTCTTT CASRHPSYGTEAFF
- 15 - TRBJ2-7 TRBV6-1 TGTGCCAGCAGTGAAGGTTGGCCCAACGTCTACGAGCAGTACTTC CASSEGWPNVYEQYF
- 13 - TRBJ2-5 TRBV12-3/TRBV12-4 TGTGCCAGCAGTTTAGTGATGCAGGAGACCCAGTACTTC CASSLVMQETQYF